This T cell receptor (beta chain) appears in the sequencing data of a study of blood T cell repertoires in COVID-19. Study-level information: Italy, Spain and the United States were the sources of the convalescent and acute COVID-19 samples. T cells, B-cell-depleted T cells, or PBMCs provided the cDNA or gDNA that served as material.

CDR1 KGHDR and CDR2 SFDVKD come from the germline V gene. After removal of 3 bases from V and 1 base from J, the junction contained 2 bases not matched to a gene. CDR3 size: 14 residues. Source study methods: Estimated nucleated cell counts came from reference gene primer amplification. Sequencing was performed with immunoSEQ multiplex PCR; in TCRdb, only in-frame clones are kept and a portion is missing. D and trimming come from the DNA, and the V and J calls and clone size come from that table. This sample has under 200,000 clones; around 84% occur once, and the top ten carry roughly 0.53%. The receptor was isolated from a man in his 60s with COVID-19, enrolled during active disease. Source material: peripheral blood. This chain connects TRBV24-1 to TRBJ2-7; 7 bases align to TRBD2. The CDR3 loop is CATSDPGLSYEQYF. The CDR3 DNA follows: TGTGCCACCAGTGATCCGGGACTATCCTACGAGCAGTACTTC.